The T cell receptor beta chain under discussion was sequenced for a study of early T cells in non-severe SARS-CoV-2 infection. Unique molecular identifiers (one per individual cDNA molecule) were attached. MiXCR, applied by TCRdb to the 5' RACE reads, yields one record per CDR3 protein. The profile covers about 84,000 distinct CDR3 sequences, with over 10% appearing a single time and under 3% taken by the ten largest. The CDR3 runs 15 residues. Between the trimmed V and J ends, which lost 5 bases and 4 bases, there was a span of 12 bases. The V and J genes are TRBV12-3 or TRBV12-4 and TRBJ2-6; the D is unclear. This sequence was found in an adult who was a healthcare worker with PCR-confirmed SARS-CoV-2 infection or an uninfected control (not recorded which). Sequencing input: whole blood. The CDR3 sequence: CASSPRSNGANVLTF. The CDR3 DNA is TGTGCCAGCAGTCCCCGGTCGAACGGGGCCAACGTCCTGACTTTC.